Shown below are 7 T cell receptor beta chains from a single sample sequenced in a study of blood T cell repertoires in COVID-19. Produced via immunoSEQ multiplex PCR; TCRdb's table is partial and in-frame only. The sample includes roughly 150,000 clones, roughly 84% of them seen just once. The sequenced material came from peripheral blood. Receptors originate from a man in his 70s with active or convalescent COVID-19.

The chain is built from TRBV28 and TRBJ2-5; D is perhaps TRBD2 (5 bases). The length of the CDR3 is 12 residues. V lost 4 bases and J lost 5, with 8 bases in between. The germline V gene encodes CDR1 MDHEN and CDR2 SYDVKM. CDR3: CASSYRGETQYF. The CDR3 nucleotides read TGTGCCAGCAGTTACAGAGGGGAGACCCAGTACTTC.

The gene calls are TRBV5-5 and TRBJ1-2, with D possibly matching TRBD1 (5 bases). Trimming took off 5 bases at V and 7 bases at J, with 21 bases between the two ends. The germline V gene has CDR1 SGHKS and CDR2 YYEKEE (reference sequence). The CDR3 is made up of 15 amino acids. CDR3 coding DNA: TGTGCCAGCAGTTCCCAGCGGGGGGAATCCGGTGGCTACACCTTC. It translates to CASSSQRGESGGYTF.

J is TRBJ2-7 and V is TRBV7-8, with D maybe TRBD1 (5 bases). Trimming cost V 1 base and J 4 bases, with 14 bases left between them. CDR3 length: 15 amino acids. Germline V gene lookup returns CDR1 SGHVS and CDR2 FQNEAQ. The CDR3 region has the DNA TGTGCCAGCAGCTTAGAGTCGCAGGGTTGGTACGAGCAGTACTTC. Its protein product is CASSLESQGWYEQYF.

The V and J genes are TRBV28 and TRBJ2-6, with a tentative D call TRBD1 (5 bases). This CDR3 has 16 amino acids. The V end lost 3 bases, the J end lost 2 bases, and 11 bases lay between the germline ends. Germline lookup yields CDR1 MDHEN and CDR2 SYDVKM. CDR3 region: CASSFVRATGANVLTF. In nucleotides, the CDR3 is TGTGCCAGCAGTTTCGTCAGGGCAACTGGGGCCAACGTCCTGACTTTC.

This sequence joins TRBV30 and TRBJ1-3; D is uncertain. This CDR3 comprises 13 residues. The V end lost 0 bases, the J end lost 3 bases, and 6 bases lay between the germline ends. Germline CDR1 is GTSNPN and CDR2 is SVGIG (reference sequence). The DNA of the CDR3 is TGTGCCTGGAGTGTACAGTTTGGAAACACCATATATTTT. This gives the protein CAWSVQFGNTIYF.

The chain links TRBV11-2 to TRBJ1-1; D is uncertain. Germline V lookup: CDR1 SGHAT, CDR2 FQNNGV. CDR3 length: 14 residues. The V end lost 5 bases, the J end lost 7 bases, and 17 bases lay between the germline ends. Here the CDR3 DNA reads TGTGCCAGCAGCGGATGGACGGGGAAGCTTGAAGCTTTCTTT. Protein sequence: CASSGWTGKLEAFF.

This sequence joins TRBV18 and TRBJ1-1; perhaps TRBD1 as D (5 bases). Trimming removed 6 bases from V and 0 bases from J, with 20 bases in between. The CDR3 contains 17 residues. The germline gives CDR1 KGHSH, CDR2 LQKENI. CDR3 sequence reads: CASSQRSTVGLNTEAFF. The CDR3 DNA follows: TGTGCCAGCTCTCAAAGATCGACAGTCGGGTTGAACACTGAAGCTTTCTTT.